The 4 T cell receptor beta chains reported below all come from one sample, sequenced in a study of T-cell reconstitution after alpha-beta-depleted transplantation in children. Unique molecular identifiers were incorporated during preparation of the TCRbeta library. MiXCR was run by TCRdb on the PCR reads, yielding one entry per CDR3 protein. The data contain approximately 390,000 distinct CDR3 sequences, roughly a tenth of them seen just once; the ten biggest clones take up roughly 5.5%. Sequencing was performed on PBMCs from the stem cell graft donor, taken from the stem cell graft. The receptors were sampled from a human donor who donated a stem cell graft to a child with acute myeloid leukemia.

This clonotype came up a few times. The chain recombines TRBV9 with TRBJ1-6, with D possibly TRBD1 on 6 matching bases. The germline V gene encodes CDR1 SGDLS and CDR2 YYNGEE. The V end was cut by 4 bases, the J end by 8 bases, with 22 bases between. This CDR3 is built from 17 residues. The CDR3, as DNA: TGTGCCAGCAGCCCCCGTTTGCCAGGGGAGACGCATTCACCCCTCCACTTT. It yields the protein CASSPRLPGETHSPLHF.

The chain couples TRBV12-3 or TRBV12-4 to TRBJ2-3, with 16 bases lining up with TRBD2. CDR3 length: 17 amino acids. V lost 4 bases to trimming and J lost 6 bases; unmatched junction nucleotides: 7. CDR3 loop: CASSSPGTSGGADTQYF. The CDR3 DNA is TGTGCCAGCAGTTCCCCGGGGACTAGCGGGGGGGCCGATACGCAGTATTTT.

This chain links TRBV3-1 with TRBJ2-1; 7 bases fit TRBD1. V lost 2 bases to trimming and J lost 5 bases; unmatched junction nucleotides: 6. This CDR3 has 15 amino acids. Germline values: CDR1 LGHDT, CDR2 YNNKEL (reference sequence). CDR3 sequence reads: CASSQPRQGNNEQFF. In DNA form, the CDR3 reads TGTGCCAGCAGCCAACCGAGACAGGGAAACAATGAGCAGTTCTTC.

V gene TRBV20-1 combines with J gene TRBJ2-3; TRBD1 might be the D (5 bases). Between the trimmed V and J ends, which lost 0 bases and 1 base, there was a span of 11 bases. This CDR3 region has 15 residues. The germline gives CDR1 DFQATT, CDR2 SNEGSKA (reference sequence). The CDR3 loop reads CSARDIGRGTDTQYF. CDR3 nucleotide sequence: TGCAGTGCTAGAGATATCGGCAGGGGCACAGATACGCAGTATTTT.